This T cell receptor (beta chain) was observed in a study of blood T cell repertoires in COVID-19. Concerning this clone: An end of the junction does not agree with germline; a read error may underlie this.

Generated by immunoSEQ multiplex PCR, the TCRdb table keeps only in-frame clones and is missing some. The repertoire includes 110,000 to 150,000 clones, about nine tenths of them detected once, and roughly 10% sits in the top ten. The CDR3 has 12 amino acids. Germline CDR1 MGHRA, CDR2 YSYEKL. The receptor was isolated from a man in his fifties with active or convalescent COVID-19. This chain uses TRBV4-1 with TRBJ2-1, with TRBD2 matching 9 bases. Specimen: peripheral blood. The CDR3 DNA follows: TGCGCCAGCAGCCAAGATGGCCGCGGGAGGGTCTTC. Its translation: CASSQDGRGRVF.